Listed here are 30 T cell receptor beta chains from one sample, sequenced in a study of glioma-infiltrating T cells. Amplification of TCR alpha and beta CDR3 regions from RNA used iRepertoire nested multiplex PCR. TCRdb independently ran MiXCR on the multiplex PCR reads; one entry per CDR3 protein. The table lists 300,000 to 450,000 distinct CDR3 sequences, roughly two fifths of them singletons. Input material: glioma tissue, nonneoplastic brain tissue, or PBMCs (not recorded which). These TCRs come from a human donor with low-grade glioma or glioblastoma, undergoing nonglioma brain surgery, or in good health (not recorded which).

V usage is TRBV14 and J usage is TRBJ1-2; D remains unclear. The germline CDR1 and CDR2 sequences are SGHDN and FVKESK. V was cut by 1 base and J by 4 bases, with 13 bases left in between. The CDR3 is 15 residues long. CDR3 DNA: TGTGCCAGCAGCCAAGCGGGGATCTACGGCTATGGCTACACCTTC. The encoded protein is CASSQAGIYGYGYTF.

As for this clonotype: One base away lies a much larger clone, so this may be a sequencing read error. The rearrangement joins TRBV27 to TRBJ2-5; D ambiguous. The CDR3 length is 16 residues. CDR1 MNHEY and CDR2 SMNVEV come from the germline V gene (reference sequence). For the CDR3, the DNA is TGTGCCAGCAGTTTGGCTTCCGAGACGGCCCAAGGGACCCAGTACTTC. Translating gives CASSLASETAQGTQYF.

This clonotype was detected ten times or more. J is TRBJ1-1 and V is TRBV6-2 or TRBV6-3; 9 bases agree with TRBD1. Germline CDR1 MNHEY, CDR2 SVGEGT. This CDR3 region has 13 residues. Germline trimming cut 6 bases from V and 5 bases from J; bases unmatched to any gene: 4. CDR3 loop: CASRGQGWTEAFF. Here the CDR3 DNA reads TGTGCCAGCAGGGGACAGGGATGGACTGAAGCTTTCTTT.

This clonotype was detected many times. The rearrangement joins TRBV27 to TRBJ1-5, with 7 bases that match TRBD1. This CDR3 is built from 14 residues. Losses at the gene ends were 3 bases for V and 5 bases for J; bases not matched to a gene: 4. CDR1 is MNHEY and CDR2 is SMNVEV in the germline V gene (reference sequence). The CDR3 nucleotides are TGTGCCAGCAGTTTCACAGGGGATTATCAGCCCCAGCATTTT. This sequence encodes CASSFTGDYQPQHF.

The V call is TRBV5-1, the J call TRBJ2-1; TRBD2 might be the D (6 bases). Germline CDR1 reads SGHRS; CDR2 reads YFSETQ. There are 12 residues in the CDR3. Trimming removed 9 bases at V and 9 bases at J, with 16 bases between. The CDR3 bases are TGCGCCATTTCGACTAGAGGGAGTGAGCAGTTCTTC. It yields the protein CAISTRGSEQFF.

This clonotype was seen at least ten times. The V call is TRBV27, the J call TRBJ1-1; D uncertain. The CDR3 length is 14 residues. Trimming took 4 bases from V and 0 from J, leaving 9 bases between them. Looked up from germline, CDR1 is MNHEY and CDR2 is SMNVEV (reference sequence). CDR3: CASSSVRVNTEAFF. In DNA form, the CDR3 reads TGTGCCAGCAGTTCCGTACGGGTGAACACTGAAGCTTTCTTT.

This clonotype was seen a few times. The CDR3 loop is CASSQELELYTDTQYF. In nucleotides, the CDR3 is TGCGCCAGCAGCCAAGAACTCGAGCTCTACACAGATACGCAGTATTTT. The gene calls are TRBV4-3 and TRBJ2-3; D not certain. CDR1 and CDR2 (germline): LGHNA, YSLEER. Trimming cost V 0 bases and J 2 bases, with 12 bases left between them. The CDR3 sequence is 16 residues long.

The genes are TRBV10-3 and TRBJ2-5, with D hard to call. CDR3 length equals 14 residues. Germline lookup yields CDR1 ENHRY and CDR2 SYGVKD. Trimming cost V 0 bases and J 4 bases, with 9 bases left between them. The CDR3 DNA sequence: TGTGCCATCAGTGAGTCGACCGCCGGAGAGACCCAGTACTTC. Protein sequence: CAISESTAGETQYF.

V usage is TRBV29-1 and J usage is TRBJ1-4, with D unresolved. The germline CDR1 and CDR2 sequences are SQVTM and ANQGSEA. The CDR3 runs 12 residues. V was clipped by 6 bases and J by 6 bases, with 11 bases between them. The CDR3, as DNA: TGCAGCGTATTGGGGATGGATGAAAAACTGTTTTTT. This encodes CSVLGMDEKLFF.

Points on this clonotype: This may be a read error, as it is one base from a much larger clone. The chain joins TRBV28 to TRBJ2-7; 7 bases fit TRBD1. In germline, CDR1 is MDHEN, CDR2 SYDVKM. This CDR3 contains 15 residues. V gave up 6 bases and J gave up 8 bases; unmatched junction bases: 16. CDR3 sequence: CASRGPRQGTPQQYF. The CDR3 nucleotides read TGTGCCAGCAGGGGGCCGAGACAGGGCACTCCCCAGCAGTACTTC.

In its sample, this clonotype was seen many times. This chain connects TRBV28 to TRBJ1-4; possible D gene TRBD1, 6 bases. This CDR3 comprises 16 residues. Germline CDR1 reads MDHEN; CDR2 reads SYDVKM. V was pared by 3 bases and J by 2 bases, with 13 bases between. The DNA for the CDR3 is TGTGCCAGCAGTTTGGGGGCCTCTGGCACTAATGAAAAACTGTTTTTT. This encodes CASSLGASGTNEKLFF.

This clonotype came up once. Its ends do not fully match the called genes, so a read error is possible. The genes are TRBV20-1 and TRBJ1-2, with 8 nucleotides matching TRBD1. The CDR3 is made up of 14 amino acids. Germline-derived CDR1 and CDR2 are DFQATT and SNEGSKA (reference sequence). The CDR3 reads CGAPGGKYNYGYTF. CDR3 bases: TGCGGTGCCCCAGGGGGCAAGTATAACTATGGCTACACCTTC.

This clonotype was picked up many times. DNA of the CDR3: TGCAGTGCTAGGAAAGTAAATACGCAGTATTTT. Its protein product is CSARKVNTQYF. V is TRBV20-1 and J is TRBJ2-3, with D unresolved. Trimming left V 3 bases short and J 7 bases short, with 8 bases between. The CDR3 runs to 11 residues. The germline V gene encodes CDR1 DFQATT and CDR2 SNEGSKA (reference sequence).

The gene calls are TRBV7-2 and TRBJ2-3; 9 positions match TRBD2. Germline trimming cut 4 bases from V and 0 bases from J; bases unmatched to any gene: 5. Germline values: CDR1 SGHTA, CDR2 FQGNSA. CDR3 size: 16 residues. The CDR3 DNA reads TGTGCCAGCAGCTGGGCGACTAGCGGTAGCACAGATACGCAGTATTTT. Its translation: CASSWATSGSTDTQYF.

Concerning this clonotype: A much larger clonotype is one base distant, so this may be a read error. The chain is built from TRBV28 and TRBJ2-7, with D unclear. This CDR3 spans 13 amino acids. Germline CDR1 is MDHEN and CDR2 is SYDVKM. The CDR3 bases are TGTGCCAGCAGTTTATGGGTCGGTTACGGGCAGTACTTC. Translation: CASSLWVGYGQYF.

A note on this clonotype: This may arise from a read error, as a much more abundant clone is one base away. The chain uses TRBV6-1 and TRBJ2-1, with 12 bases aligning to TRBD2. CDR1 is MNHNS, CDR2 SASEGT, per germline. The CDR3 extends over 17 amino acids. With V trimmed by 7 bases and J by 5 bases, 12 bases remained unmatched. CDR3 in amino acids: CASTPHPSGRANNEQFF. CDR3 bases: TGTGCCAGCACGCCCCACCCTAGCGGGAGGGCCAACAATGAGCAGTTCTTC.

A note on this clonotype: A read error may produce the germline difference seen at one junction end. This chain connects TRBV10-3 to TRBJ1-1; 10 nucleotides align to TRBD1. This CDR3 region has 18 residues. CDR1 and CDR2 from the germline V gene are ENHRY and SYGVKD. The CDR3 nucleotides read TGTGCCATCATTGAGAGGACAGGGGGGGGTGGCGTCCGTACTGAAGCTTTCTTT. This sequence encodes CAIIERTGGGGVRTEAFF.

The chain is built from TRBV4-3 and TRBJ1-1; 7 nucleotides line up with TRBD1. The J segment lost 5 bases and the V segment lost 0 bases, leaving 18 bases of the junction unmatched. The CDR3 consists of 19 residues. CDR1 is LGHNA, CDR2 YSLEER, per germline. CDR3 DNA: TGCGCCAGCAGCCAAGAATGGGACAGCACCTTTACTCGGAGGACTGAAGCTTTCTTT. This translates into CASSQEWDSTFTRRTEAFF.

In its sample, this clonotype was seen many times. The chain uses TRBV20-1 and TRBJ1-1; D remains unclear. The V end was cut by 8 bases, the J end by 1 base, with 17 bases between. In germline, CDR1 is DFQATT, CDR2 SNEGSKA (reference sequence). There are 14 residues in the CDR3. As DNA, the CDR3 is TGCAGTAATAAGGGCCCGAGAGGGAACACTGAAGCTTTCTTT. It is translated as CSNKGPRGNTEAFF.

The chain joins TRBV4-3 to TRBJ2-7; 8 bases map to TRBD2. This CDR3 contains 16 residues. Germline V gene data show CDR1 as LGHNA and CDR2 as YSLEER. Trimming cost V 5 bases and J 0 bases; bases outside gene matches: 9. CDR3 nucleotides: TGCGCCAGCAGCTACTCCAGGACTAGCCCCTCCTACGAGCAGTACTTC. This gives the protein CASSYSRTSPSYEQYF.

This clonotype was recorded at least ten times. CDR3 nucleotide sequence: TGCGCCAGCAGCCAAGATAGGGGCTCTGGAAACACCATATATTTT. Translation: CASSQDRGSGNTIYF. The V call is TRBV4-1, the J call TRBJ1-3, with D possibly TRBD1 on 5 matching bases. The CDR3 totals 15 residues. Germline loops: CDR1 MGHRA, CDR2 YSYEKL. Trimming pared 0 bases from V and 0 bases from J, leaving 6 bases between.

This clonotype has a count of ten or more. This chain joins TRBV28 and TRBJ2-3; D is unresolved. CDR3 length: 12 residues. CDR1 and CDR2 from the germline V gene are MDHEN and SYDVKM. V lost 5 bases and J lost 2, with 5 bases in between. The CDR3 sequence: CASSPPTDTQYF. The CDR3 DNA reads TGTGCCAGCAGTCCACCCACAGATACGCAGTATTTT.

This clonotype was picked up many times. This CDR3 reads CASSLDRGFSTDTQYF. The CDR3 nucleotides are TGTGCCAGCAGTTTGGACAGGGGATTTAGCACAGATACGCAGTATTTT. V usage is TRBV27 and J usage is TRBJ2-3; 9 bases are shared with TRBD1. J was trimmed by 0 bases and V by 3 bases; bases with no gene match: 4. This CDR3 has 16 residues. Germline lookup yields CDR1 MNHEY and CDR2 SMNVEV (reference sequence).

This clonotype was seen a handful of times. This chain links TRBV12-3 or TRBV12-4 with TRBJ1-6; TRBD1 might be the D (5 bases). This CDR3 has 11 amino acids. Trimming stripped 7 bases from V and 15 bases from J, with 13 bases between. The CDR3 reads CASTLGGNLHF. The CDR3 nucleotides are TGTGCCAGCACTCTGGGGGGAAACCTCCACTTT.

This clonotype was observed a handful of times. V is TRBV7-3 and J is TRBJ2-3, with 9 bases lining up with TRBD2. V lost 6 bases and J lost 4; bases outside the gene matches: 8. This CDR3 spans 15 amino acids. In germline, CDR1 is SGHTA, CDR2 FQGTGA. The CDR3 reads CASSGIAGAADTQYF. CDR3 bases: TGTGCCAGCAGTGGGATAGCGGGAGCGGCAGATACGCAGTATTTT.

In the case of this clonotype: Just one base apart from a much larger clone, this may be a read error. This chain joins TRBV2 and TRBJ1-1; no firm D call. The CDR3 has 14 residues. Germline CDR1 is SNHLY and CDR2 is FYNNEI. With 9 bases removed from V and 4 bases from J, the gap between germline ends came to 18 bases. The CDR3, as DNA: TGTGCCAGAAGTTATGACGGCCCGGGCACTGAAGCTTTCTTT. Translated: CARSYDGPGTEAFF.

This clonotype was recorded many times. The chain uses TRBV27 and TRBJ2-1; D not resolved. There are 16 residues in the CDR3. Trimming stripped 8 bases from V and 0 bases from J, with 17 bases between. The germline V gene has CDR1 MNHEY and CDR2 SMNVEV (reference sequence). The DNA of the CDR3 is TGTGCCAGCCGACGATACAGCACAAGCTCCTACAATGAGCAGTTCTTC. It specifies CASRRYSTSSYNEQFF.

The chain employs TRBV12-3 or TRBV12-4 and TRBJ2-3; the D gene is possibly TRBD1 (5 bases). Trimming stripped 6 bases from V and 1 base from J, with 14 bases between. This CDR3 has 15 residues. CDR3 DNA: TGTGCCAGCAGGGGCCCAGGGTTTGGCACAGATACGCAGTATTTT. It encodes CASRGPGFGTDTQYF.

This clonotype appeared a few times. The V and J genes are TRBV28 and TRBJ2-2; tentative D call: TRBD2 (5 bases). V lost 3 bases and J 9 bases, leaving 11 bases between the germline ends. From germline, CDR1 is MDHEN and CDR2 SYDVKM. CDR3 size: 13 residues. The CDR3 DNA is TGTGCCAGCAGTTTTGTCGGGGAACGGGAGCTGTTTTTT. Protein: CASSFVGERELFF.

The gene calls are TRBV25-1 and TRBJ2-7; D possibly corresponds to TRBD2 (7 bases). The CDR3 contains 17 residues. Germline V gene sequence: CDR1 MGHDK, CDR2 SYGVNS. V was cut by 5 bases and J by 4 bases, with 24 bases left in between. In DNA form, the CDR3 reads TGTGCCAGCAGTCCCAGGAGGGGGGGAAAATTCCGGTACGAGCAGTACTTC. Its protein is CASSPRRGGKFRYEQYF.